This T cell receptor (beta chain) was sequenced in a study of molecular identifiers for immune sequencing clone quantification. CDR1 is MNHNY and CDR2 is SVGAGI in the germline V gene (reference sequence). This CDR3 has 13 amino acids. One entry per CDR3 protein, called by TCRdb with MiXCR from the PCR reads. Here the sample spans about 300,000 distinct CDR3 sequences, over 20% being singletons. Comment on this clonotype: This may stem from a read error, because a much larger clone lies one nucleotide away.

This receptor was identified in a human donor in good health. Some libraries in this study had Jurkat cell RNA spiked in. V gene TRBV6-6 combines with J gene TRBJ2-1; TRBD1 matches 8 bases. Source material: naive CD8+ T cells from blood, with Jurkat cell RNA spiked in. Subset reported: FACS-sorted CD8+CD4-CCR7+CD45RA+ naive T cells. CDR3 in DNA: TGTGCCAGCAGTTTCGACAGGGGAAATGGGCAGTTCTTC. This sequence encodes CASSFDRGNGQFF.